This T cell receptor (beta chain) was retrieved from a study of blood T cell repertoires in COVID-19. About the study: The samples span acute and convalescent COVID-19 from the United States, Italy and Spain.

The CDR3 consists of 14 residues. Germline CDR1 is LNHNV and CDR2 is YYDKDF (reference sequence). V lost 1 base and J lost 4, with 10 bases in between. Assay: immunoSEQ multiplex PCR; the TCRdb copy retains only in-frame clones and omits some. The sample lists about 110,000 clones, 72% seen once, with about 7.1% in the top ten. Sequencing was carried out using peripheral blood. This sequence joins TRBV15 and TRBJ1-2, with D unresolved. The clonotype was recovered from a woman aged 55-70 years with acute or convalescent COVID-19. CDR3 amino acids: CATSRGAGSYGYTF. The DNA of the CDR3 is TGTGCCACCAGCAGAGGGGCAGGATCCTATGGCTACACCTTC. The full variable domain, with the rest looked up from reference TRBV15 and TRBJ1-2, is DAMVIQNPRYQVTQFGKPVTLSCSQTLNHNVMYWYQQKSSQAPKLLFHYYDKDFNNEADTPDNFQSRRPNTSFCFLDIRSPGLGDTAMYLCATSRGAGSYGYTFGSGTRLTVV.